A single sample is the source of the 16 T cell receptor beta chains below, sequenced in a study of siplizumab effects on memory and regulatory T cells. Only in-frame clones appear in the TCRdb table, and some are missing; sequencing was by immunoSEQ multiplex PCR. This table has more than 85,000 clones, under 95% appearing once. The sample comprised CD4+ T cells sorted from blood. These receptors were collected from a human donor in good health.

V is TRBV19 and J is TRBJ2-7; 10 bases align to TRBD1. CDR3 length equals 15 residues. CDR1 and CDR2 from the germline V gene are LNHDA and SQIVND (reference sequence). Trimming at V came to 5 bases and at J to 5 bases, leaving 9 bases not matched to a gene. The CDR3 DNA reads as TGTGCCAGTAGTCCCCCCTACGGGACAGGGGACGAGCAGTACTTC. Translation: CASSPPYGTGDEQYF.

There are many counts of this clone. The rearrangement uses TRBV29-1 and TRBJ2-7; D remains unclear. The CDR3 totals 11 residues. V lost 4 bases and J 4 bases, leaving 8 bases between the germline ends. Germline V gene sequence: CDR1 SQVTM, CDR2 ANQGSEA. This chain's CDR3 is CSVALGYEQYF. CDR3 nucleotide sequence: TGCAGCGTTGCCCTTGGATACGAGCAGTACTTC.

The V call is TRBV6-1, the J call TRBJ1-2; D remains unclear. The CDR3 is 14 residues long. V lost 0 bases to trimming and J lost 7 bases, with 12 bases between them. Per the germline V gene, CDR1 is MNHNS and CDR2 is SASEGT. As DNA, the CDR3 is TGTGCCAGCAGTGAAGCGATGGGGAGTAGTGGCTACACCTTC. Amino acids: CASSEAMGSSGYTF.

The chain carries TRBV6-1 and TRBJ2-5; unclear D gene. The V gene's germline CDR1 is MNHNS and CDR2 SASEGT. The ends were cut back, 2 bases at V and 5 bases at J, with 3 bases in the middle. This CDR3 has 11 residues. Written as DNA, the CDR3 is TGTGCCAGCAGTGAATCGGAGACCCAGTACTTC. This encodes CASSESETQYF.

This clone has a single count. This chain joins TRBV4-1 and TRBJ2-7, with a possible D match to TRBD2 (5 bases). V lost 5 bases and J lost 5, with 10 bases in between. The CDR3 spans 12 residues. The germline CDR1 and CDR2 sequences are MGHRA and YSYEKL. Here the CDR3 reads CASSGRGHEQYF. CDR3 DNA sequence: TGCGCCAGCAGCGGGAGAGGGCACGAGCAGTACTTC.

V gene TRBV9 combines with J gene TRBJ2-3; D gene uncertain. The CDR3 is made up of 14 amino acids. The V end lost 0 bases, the J end lost 5 bases, and 10 bases lay between the germline ends. Germline V lookup: CDR1 SGDLS, CDR2 YYNGEE. The CDR3 protein is CASSVVPDGDTQYF. The CDR3 coding sequence is TGTGCCAGCAGCGTAGTTCCAGACGGAGATACGCAGTATTTT.

CDR3 DNA: TGTGCCAGCAGCTTCTCGTGGAACACTGAAGCTTTCTTT. It codes for CASSFSWNTEAFF. The chain uses TRBV5-6 and TRBJ1-1; D is unresolved. The CDR3 spans 13 residues. The germline V gene has CDR1 SGHDT and CDR2 YYEEEE. Trimming shortened V by 2 bases and J by 1 base, and 6 bases separated the two germline ends.

The chain is built from TRBV7-3 and TRBJ2-5; D is perhaps TRBD1 (5 bases). The CDR3 totals 14 residues. V was clipped by 5 bases and J by 4 bases, with 14 bases between them. The germline gives CDR1 SGHTA, CDR2 FQGTGA. Here the CDR3 reads CASSETSGSETQYF. Written as DNA, the CDR3 is TGTGCCAGCAGCGAAACCTCAGGGTCAGAGACCCAGTACTTC.

The CDR3 nucleotides read TGTGCCAGTAGTCCCGGGCCTTACACAGATACGCAGTATTTT. It yields the protein CASSPGPYTDTQYF. This chain links TRBV19 with TRBJ2-3; D gene unclear. The CDR3 is 14 residues long. V was shortened by 5 bases and J by 2 bases, with 11 bases between the two germline ends. Germline CDR1 is LNHDA and CDR2 is SQIVND (reference sequence).

This clone has just a few counts. This chain connects TRBV6-1 to TRBJ1-2; no definite D call. Germline CDR1 and CDR2: MNHNS and SASEGT. Trimming stripped 2 bases from V and 4 bases from J, with 5 bases between. The CDR3 totals 12 residues. Written as DNA, the CDR3 is TGTGCCAGCAGTGAAACGCGCTATGGCTACACCTTC. Its translation is CASSETRYGYTF.

The rearrangement links TRBV7-6 to TRBJ2-7; a weak D match, TRBD2 (5 bases). The CDR3 runs to 15 residues. The V gene's germline CDR1 is SGHVS and CDR2 FNYEAQ. The ends were cut back, 4 bases at V and 2 bases at J, with 15 bases in the middle. CDR3 sequence: CASSSNARRPYEQYF. CDR3 bases: TGTGCCAGCAGCTCCAACGCGCGGAGGCCCTACGAGCAGTACTTC.

The chain employs TRBV13 and TRBJ1-3; D is ambiguous. The V gene's germline CDR1 is PRHDT and CDR2 FYEKMQ (reference sequence). Trimming removed 5 bases from V and 0 bases from J, with 14 bases in between. The CDR3 is made up of 16 amino acids. The CDR3 reads CASSQSPSSSGNTIYF. CDR3 in DNA: TGTGCCAGCAGCCAGAGCCCAAGCAGCTCTGGAAACACCATATATTTT.

The CDR3 reads CAWSPGTGLFF. In DNA, the CDR3 is TGTGCCTGGAGCCCCGGGACAGGGCTGTTCTTC. The chain employs TRBV30 and TRBJ2-1; 9 bases fit TRBD1. Germline V gene sequence: CDR1 GTSNPN, CDR2 SVGIG (reference sequence). This CDR3 contains 11 residues. V was pared by 3 bases and J by 15 bases, with 6 bases of the junction left unmatched.

V and J are TRBV6-7 and TRBJ2-1; 13 nucleotides line up with TRBD2. TRBV6-7 is known as an ORF, though its function is uncertain. The V gene end was trimmed by 0 bases and the J gene end by 0 bases; junction bases not matched to a gene: 11. The CDR3 loop spans 21 amino acids. The CDR3 nucleotides read TGTGCCAGCAGTTACTCAGGGATAGGACTAGCGGGAGTACGCTCCTACAATGAGCAGTTCTTC. Translating gives CASSYSGIGLAGVRSYNEQFF.

The V call is TRBV19, the J call TRBJ1-5; D unclear. This CDR3 region has 12 residues. Trimming cost V 4 bases and J 4 bases, with 5 bases left between them. Germline V gene data show CDR1 as LNHDA and CDR2 as SQIVND (reference sequence). Here the CDR3 reads CASSKWNQPQHF. CDR3 bases: TGTGCCAGTAGTAAATGGAATCAGCCCCAGCATTTT.

V gene TRBV14 combines with J gene TRBJ2-5, with D perhaps TRBD1 (5 bases). This CDR3 has 13 residues. V lost 0 bases and J lost 11, with 13 bases in between. Germline values: CDR1 SGHDN, CDR2 FVKESK. CDR3 sequence (DNA): TGTGCCAGCAGCCAAGAAGTACGACAGTTTCAGTACTTC. Translated, it gives CASSQEVRQFQYF.